This TCR beta chain was sequenced in a study of T cells in Graves' hyperthyroidism and ophthalmopathy. This clonotype was counted between two and nine times. RNA transcripts served as the template for amplifying TCR beta CDR3 regions. Primed by the HTBI set, a first-round RT-PCR was run on the TCR CDR3. TCRdb used MiXCR to reprocess the multiplex PCR reads, holding one entry per CDR3 protein. In the table there are some 490,000 distinct CDR3 sequences, about 16% of which are singletons. The clonotype originates from a woman between 25 and 40 years old with Graves' ophthalmopathy. Material for sequencing was blood.

The CDR3 DNA reads TGTGCTAGTGGTTCCGGGACAGGGGGCTCGGGGCTAGCGGGAGAGAGGGAAAACATTCAGTACTTC. Amino acids: CASGSGTGGSGLAGERENIQYF. The chain uses TRBV12-5 and TRBJ2-4, with 12 positions matching TRBD1. In germline, CDR1 is LGHNT, CDR2 FRNRAP. This CDR3 comprises 22 residues. J was trimmed by 5 bases and V by 4 bases; bases with no gene match: 24.